The source of this TCR beta chain is a study of cytomegalovirus exposure and HLA in healthy donors. Whole-study results and caveats: About 150 TCR beta chains were listed as cytomegalovirus-associated.

PCR used 60 Vbeta primers and 13 Jbeta primers. Sequenced by immunoSEQ multiplex PCR; TCRdb stores in-frame clones only, minus some. This sample has 150,000 to 200,000 clones, with about three quarters found just once. The germline V gene has CDR1 MNHNY and CDR2 SVGAGI (reference sequence). V lost 6 bases and J lost 5, with 4 bases in between. The CDR3 covers 11 residues. In the case of this clone: Its antigen is as yet unknown. Other DNA sequences in the same sample also yield this CDR3.

The gene calls are TRBV6-6 and TRBJ1-4; D remains unclear. This receptor was obtained from a man aged 35-49 years in good health and CMV-seronegative. Sequencing was done on a sample of PBMCs. Written as DNA, the CDR3 is TGTGCCAGCAGCTCGAATGAAAAACTGTTTTTT. This codes for CASSSNEKLFF.